This TCR beta chain was captured in a study of blood T cells in healthy people across ages. Worth noting for this clonotype: Its cognate antigen is unknown.

A J-beta primer mix and a sample-barcoded 5' primer were used in a second PCR of roughly 6 to 11 cycles. TCRdb re-derived calls from the 5' RACE reads in MiXCR, one entry per CDR3 protein. The sample contains 650,000 to 1,000,000 distinct CDR3 sequences, about 36% of which appear only once. Study-wide results and caveats: Higher diversity and more naive CD4+ cells were features of long-lived donors, compared to aged donors. Per million T cells, TCR beta diversity dropped roughly linearly as age increased.

The length of the CDR3 is 15 residues. Germline CDR1 is DFQATT and CDR2 is SNEGSKA (reference sequence). The V end was cut by 4 bases, the J end by 1 base, with 14 bases between. This chain connects TRBV20-1 to TRBJ2-1; D might be TRBD1 (5 bases). Sequenced: blood. The sequence derives from a young man in good health. This chain's CDR3 is CSATDLRGSYNEQFF. The CDR3 region has the DNA TGCAGTGCTACAGACCTAAGGGGATCCTACAATGAGCAGTTCTTC.